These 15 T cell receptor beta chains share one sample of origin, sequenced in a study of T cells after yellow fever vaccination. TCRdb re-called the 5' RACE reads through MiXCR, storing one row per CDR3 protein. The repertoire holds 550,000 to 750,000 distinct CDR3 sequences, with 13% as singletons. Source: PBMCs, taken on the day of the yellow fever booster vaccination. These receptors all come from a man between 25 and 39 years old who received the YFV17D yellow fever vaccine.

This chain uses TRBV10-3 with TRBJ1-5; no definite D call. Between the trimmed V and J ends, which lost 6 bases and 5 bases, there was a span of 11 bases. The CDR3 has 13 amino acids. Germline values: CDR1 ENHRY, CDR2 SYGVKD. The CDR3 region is CAIRSREHQPQHF. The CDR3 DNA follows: TGTGCCATCAGGAGCCGCGAGCATCAGCCCCAGCATTTT.

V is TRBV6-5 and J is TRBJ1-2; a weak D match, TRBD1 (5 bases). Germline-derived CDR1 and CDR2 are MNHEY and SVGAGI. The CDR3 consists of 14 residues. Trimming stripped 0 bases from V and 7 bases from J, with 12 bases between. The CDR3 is CASSYSAQGVGYTF. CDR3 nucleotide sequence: TGTGCCAGCAGTTACTCTGCTCAGGGCGTTGGCTACACCTTC.

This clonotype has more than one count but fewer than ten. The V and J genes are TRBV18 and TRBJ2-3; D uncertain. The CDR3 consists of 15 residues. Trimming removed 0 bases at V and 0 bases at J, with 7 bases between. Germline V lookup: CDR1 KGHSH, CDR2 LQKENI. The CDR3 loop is CASSPPQKSTDTQYF. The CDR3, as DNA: TGTGCCAGCTCACCACCGCAAAAAAGCACAGATACGCAGTATTTT.

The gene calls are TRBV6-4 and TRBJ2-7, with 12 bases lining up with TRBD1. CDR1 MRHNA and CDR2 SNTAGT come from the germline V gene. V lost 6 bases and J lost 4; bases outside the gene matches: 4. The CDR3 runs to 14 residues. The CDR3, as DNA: TGTGCCAGCAGGCGGGACAGGGGGCTTTACGAGCAGTACTTC. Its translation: CASRRDRGLYEQYF.

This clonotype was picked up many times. The CDR3 DNA follows: TGTGCCAGCAGTTACTCGGTACTAGCGGGAGGCATGCATGAGCAGTTCTTC. Translating gives CASSYSVLAGGMHEQFF. V and J are TRBV6-2 or TRBV6-3 and TRBJ2-1, with 12 nucleotides matching TRBD2. The V gene's germline CDR1 is MNHEY and CDR2 SVGEGT. The trim removed 0 bases at V and 8 bases at J, leaving 8 bases unmatched. The length of the CDR3 is 17 residues.

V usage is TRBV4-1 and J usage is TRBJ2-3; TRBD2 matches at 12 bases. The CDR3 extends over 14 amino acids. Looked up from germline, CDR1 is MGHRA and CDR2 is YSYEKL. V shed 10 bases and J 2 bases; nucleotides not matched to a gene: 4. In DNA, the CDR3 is TGCGCCACCGGACTAGCGGGATACACAGATACGCAGTATTTT. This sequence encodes CATGLAGYTDTQYF.

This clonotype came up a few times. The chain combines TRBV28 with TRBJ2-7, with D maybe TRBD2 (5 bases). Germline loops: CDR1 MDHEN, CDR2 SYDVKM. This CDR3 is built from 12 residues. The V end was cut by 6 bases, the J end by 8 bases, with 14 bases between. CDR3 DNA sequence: TGTGCCAGCAGCCTAACGGGGAGCCAGCAGTACTTC. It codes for CASSLTGSQQYF.

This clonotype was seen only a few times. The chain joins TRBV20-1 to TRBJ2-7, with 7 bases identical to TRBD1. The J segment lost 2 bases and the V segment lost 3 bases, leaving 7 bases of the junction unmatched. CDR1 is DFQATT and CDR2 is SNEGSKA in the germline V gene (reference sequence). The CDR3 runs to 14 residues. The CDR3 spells CSASDGTVTYEQYF. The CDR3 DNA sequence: TGCAGTGCTAGCGATGGGACAGTTACCTACGAGCAGTACTTC.

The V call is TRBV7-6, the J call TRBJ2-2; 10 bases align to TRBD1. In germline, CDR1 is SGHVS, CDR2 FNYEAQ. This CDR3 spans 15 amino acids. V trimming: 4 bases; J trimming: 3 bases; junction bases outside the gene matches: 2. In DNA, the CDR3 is TGTGCCAGCAGCTCGGGACAGGGGTACACCGGGGAGCTGTTTTTT. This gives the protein CASSSGQGYTGELFF.

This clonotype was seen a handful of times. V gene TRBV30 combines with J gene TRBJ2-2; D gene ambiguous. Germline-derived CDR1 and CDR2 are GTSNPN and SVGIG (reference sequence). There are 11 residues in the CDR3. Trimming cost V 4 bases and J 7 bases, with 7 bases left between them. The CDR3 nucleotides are TGTGCCTGGACTAGGTTCGGGGAGCTGTTTTTT. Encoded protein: CAWTRFGELFF. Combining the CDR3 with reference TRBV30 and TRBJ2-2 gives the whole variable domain SQTIHQWPATLVQPVGSPLSLECTVEGTSNPNLYWYRQAAGRGLQLLFYSVGIGQISSEVPQNLSASRPQDRQFILSSKKLLLSDSGFYLCAWTRFGELFFGEGSRLTVL.

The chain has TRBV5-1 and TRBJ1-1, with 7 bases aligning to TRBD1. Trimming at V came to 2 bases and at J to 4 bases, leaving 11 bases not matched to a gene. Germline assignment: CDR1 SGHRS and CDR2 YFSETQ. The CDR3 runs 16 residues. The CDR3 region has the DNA TGCGCCAGCAGCTTAAGACAGGGCGGGTCGGGCACTGAAGCTTTCTTT. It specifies CASSLRQGGSGTEAFF. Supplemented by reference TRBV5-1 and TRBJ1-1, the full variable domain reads KAGVTQTPRYLIKTRGQQVTLSCSPISGHRSVSWYQQTPGQGLQFLFEYFSETQRNKGNFPGRFSGRQFSNSRSEMNVSTLELGDSALYLCASSLRQGGSGTEAFFGQGTRLTVV.

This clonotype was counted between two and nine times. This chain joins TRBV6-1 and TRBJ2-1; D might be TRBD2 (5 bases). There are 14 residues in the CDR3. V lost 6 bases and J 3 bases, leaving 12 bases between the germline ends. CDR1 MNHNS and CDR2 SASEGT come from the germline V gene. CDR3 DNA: TGTGCCAGCAGATTCGGGGTCGGCTACAATGAGCAGTTCTTC. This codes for CASRFGVGYNEQFF.

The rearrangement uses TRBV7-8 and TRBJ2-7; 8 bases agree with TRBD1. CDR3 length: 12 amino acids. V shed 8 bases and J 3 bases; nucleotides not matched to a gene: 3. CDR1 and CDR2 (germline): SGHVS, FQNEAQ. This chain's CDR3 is CASQTGGYEQYF. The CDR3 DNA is TGTGCCAGCCAAACAGGGGGCTACGAGCAGTACTTC.

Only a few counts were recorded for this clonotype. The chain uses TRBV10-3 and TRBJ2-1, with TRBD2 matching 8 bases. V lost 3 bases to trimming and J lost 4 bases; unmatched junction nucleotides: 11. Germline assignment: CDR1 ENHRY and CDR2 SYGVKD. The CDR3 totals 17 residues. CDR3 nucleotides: TGTGCCATCAGTGACCCCGGGGGGGCAGGGGTATACAATGAGCAGTTCTTC. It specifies CAISDPGGAGVYNEQFF.

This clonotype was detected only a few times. This chain's CDR3 is CSACGVNTGELFF. The CDR3 bases are TGCAGTGCTTGCGGGGTGAACACCGGGGAGCTGTTTTTT. This chain connects TRBV20-1 to TRBJ2-2; tentative D call: TRBD2 (6 bases). The V end lost 5 bases, the J end lost 1 base, and 8 bases lay between the germline ends. The CDR3 spans 13 residues. Germline loops: CDR1 DFQATT, CDR2 SNEGSKA (reference sequence).